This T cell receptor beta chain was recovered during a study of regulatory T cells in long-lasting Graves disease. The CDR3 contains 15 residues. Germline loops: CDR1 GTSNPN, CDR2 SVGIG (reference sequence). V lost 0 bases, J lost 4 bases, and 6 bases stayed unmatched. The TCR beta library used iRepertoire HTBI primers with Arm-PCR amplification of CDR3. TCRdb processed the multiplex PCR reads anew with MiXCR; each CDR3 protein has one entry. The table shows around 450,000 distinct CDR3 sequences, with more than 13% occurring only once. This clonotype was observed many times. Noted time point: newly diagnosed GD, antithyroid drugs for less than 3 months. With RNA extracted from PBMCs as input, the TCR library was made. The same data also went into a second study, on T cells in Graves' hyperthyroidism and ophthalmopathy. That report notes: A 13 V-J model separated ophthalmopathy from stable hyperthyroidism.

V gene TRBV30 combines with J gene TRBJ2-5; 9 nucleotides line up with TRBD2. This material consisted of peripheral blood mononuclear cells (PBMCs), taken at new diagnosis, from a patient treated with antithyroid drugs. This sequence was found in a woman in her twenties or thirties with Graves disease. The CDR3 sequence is CAWSVFGGRGETQYF. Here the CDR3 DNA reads TGTGCCTGGAGTGTTTTTGGCGGGAGGGGAGAGACCCAGTACTTC.